This T cell receptor beta chain comes out of a study of blood T cell repertoires in COVID-19. Study at large: Italy, Spain and the United States were the sources of the convalescent and acute COVID-19 samples.

In the study's own analysis: Reference gene primer amplification yielded estimated nucleated cell counts. Generated by immunoSEQ multiplex PCR, the TCRdb table keeps only in-frame clones and is missing some. The D gene and trimming were derived from the DNA, and the V and J assignments and clone size from that table. The data hold approximately 89,000 clones, with 70% to 90% observed a single time. Germline V gene lookup returns CDR1 MNHNS and CDR2 SASEGT. The V gene lost 2 bases and the J gene lost 3 bases, with 14 bases spanning the gap. The CDR3 covers 15 residues. This receptor was obtained from a man aged 70 or older with acute or convalescent COVID-19. The chain employs TRBV6-1 and TRBJ2-7, with a tentative D call TRBD1 (6 bases). Input material: peripheral blood. The CDR3, as DNA: TGTGCCAGCAGTGAATCTACAGGGCCCTTCTACGAGCAGTACTTC. Amino acids: CASSESTGPFYEQYF.